Listed below are T cell receptor beta chains from one sample, sequenced in a study of CD8+CD57+ T cells in acquired aplastic anemia. TCRdb called the reads again in MiXCR, with one record for every CDR3 protein. The top ten clones hold 3.2% of a sample with around 170,000 distinct CDR3 sequences, around 43% of them seen once. Material: sorted CD4+, CD8+, or CD8+CD57+ T cells (not recorded which) from PBMCs. Receptors were obtained from a human donor with aplastic anemia. Each CDR3 is given without its conserved first and last residue. Some rows mark clone size as missing; the rest say once, few, many or name a class of expanded clone.

cdr3_aa: SVPGLGT
clone_size: .
v_call: TRBV29-1
j_call: TRBJ1-2

cdr3_aa: ASSMGGLDIQY
clone_size: many
v_call: TRBV19
j_call: TRBJ2-4

cdr3_aa: ASSFPTQGTTEAF
clone_size: .
v_call: TRBV7-3
j_call: TRBJ1-1

cdr3_aa: SASQGNSNQPQH
clone_size: many
v_call: TRBV20-1
j_call: TRBJ1-5

cdr3_aa: ASSRGWTEAF
clone_size: once
v_call: TRBV7-2
j_call: TRBJ1-1

cdr3_aa: ASSPGGVQNYGYT
clone_size: .
v_call: TRBV7-3
j_call: TRBJ1-2

cdr3_aa: ATSATGGNTEAF
clone_size: many
v_call: TRBV24-1
j_call: TRBJ1-1

cdr3_aa: ATSDHIDSQQF
clone_size: .
v_call: TRBV24-1
j_call: TRBJ2-1

cdr3_aa: ASSYSRGAGGYT
clone_size: few
v_call: TRBV6-6
j_call: TRBJ1-2

cdr3_aa: ASKRGQDNYGYT
clone_size: .
v_call: TRBV2
j_call: TRBJ1-2

cdr3_aa: ASSPGTSVQETQY
clone_size: .
v_call: TRBV9
j_call: TRBJ2-5

cdr3_aa: ASSPLSGTGELF
clone_size: many
v_call: TRBV5-1
j_call: TRBJ2-2

cdr3_aa: ATRRADNQPQH
clone_size: many
v_call: TRBV15
j_call: TRBJ1-5

cdr3_aa: SAAQSYTEAF
clone_size: many
v_call: TRBV20-1
j_call: TRBJ1-1

cdr3_aa: ATRKDRGVYGYT
clone_size: .
v_call: TRBV15
j_call: TRBJ1-2

cdr3_aa: ASSLGSGGGGLDIQY
clone_size: many
v_call: TRBV7-9
j_call: TRBJ2-4

cdr3_aa: ASSREVNTEAF
clone_size: many
v_call: TRBV10-3
j_call: TRBJ1-1

cdr3_aa: ATGSNIYEQY
clone_size: .
v_call: TRBV15
j_call: TRBJ2-7

cdr3_aa: ATSRDPGQVGEAF
clone_size: .
v_call: TRBV15
j_call: TRBJ1-1

cdr3_aa: AISESLGGHNQPQH
clone_size: .
v_call: TRBV10-3
j_call: TRBJ1-5

cdr3_aa: STDWGQNSLQVL
clone_size: once
v_call: TRBV29-1
j_call: TRBJ2-1

cdr3_aa: ATSSYLGTEAF
clone_size: many
v_call: TRBV24-1
j_call: TRBJ1-1

cdr3_aa: SVAGTSY
clone_size: .
v_call: TRBV29-1
j_call: TRBJ2-3

cdr3_aa: ATTGLEAF
clone_size: .
v_call: TRBV24-1
j_call: TRBJ1-1

cdr3_aa: ASSEWTGELF
clone_size: .
v_call: TRBV7-2
j_call: TRBJ2-2

cdr3_aa: ASSIRGRARNEQF
clone_size: many
v_call: TRBV19
j_call: TRBJ2-1

cdr3_aa: ASAFSTETQY
clone_size: .
v_call: TRBV2
j_call: TRBJ2-5

cdr3_aa: ASSEPRYEQY
clone_size: .
v_call: TRBV9
j_call: TRBJ2-7

cdr3_aa: ASSLGSQGSLVAGELF
clone_size: many
v_call: TRBV11-2
j_call: TRBJ2-2

cdr3_aa: ASSSEEVRGPHQPQH
clone_size: few
v_call: TRBV12-3/TRBV12-4
j_call: TRBJ1-5

cdr3_aa: ASSLASGRADTQY
clone_size: .
v_call: TRBV5-1
j_call: TRBJ2-3

cdr3_aa: ASSEGSPTDTQY
clone_size: .
v_call: TRBV2
j_call: TRBJ2-3

cdr3_aa: SSSRTTGGYT
clone_size: .
v_call: TRBV29-1
j_call: TRBJ1-2

cdr3_aa: ASSYGGSYNEQF
clone_size: .
v_call: TRBV6-5
j_call: TRBJ2-1

cdr3_aa: SASPAKRGAGTDTQY
clone_size: many
v_call: TRBV20-1
j_call: TRBJ2-3

cdr3_aa: ASSATSGRMENEQF
clone_size: few
v_call: TRBV19
j_call: TRBJ2-1

cdr3_aa: ASSSPRGQGDGLF
clone_size: many
v_call: TRBV9
j_call: TRBJ2-2

cdr3_aa: ASSPRTGTNEKLF
clone_size: .
v_call: TRBV11-2
j_call: TRBJ1-4

cdr3_aa: SVAGFTEAF
clone_size: .
v_call: TRBV29-1
j_call: TRBJ1-1

cdr3_aa: ASTFSPGLSGNTIY
clone_size: few
v_call: TRBV11-2
j_call: TRBJ1-3

cdr3_aa: ASGPSGFSYEQY
clone_size: many
v_call: TRBV2
j_call: TRBJ2-7

cdr3_aa: ASSPTSGVSSYNEQF
clone_size: .
v_call: TRBV18
j_call: TRBJ2-1

cdr3_aa: ASSQVPTVNTEAF
clone_size: .
v_call: TRBV4-2
j_call: TRBJ1-1

cdr3_aa: ASSQDGGPPNEQF
clone_size: few
v_call: TRBV4-3
j_call: TRBJ2-1

cdr3_aa: SVEEGITRSTDTQY
clone_size: once
v_call: TRBV29-1
j_call: TRBJ2-3

cdr3_aa: ASGLRQGSVYQETQY
clone_size: many
v_call: TRBV12-5
j_call: TRBJ2-5

cdr3_aa: ASSLGRGYT
clone_size: .
v_call: TRBV13
j_call: TRBJ1-2